Sequencing of this T cell receptor (beta chain) was carried out in a study of T cell repertoires in cytomegalovirus infection. Study information: An indication of both CMV infection and matching HLA type came from public TCR beta signatures.

Germline V gene lookup returns CDR1 DFQATT and CDR2 SNEGSKA (reference sequence). This CDR3 has 12 residues. Study results and limitations: Dominant in the ex vivo response were TCR beta clonotypes restricted by HLA-C and specific for CMV.

TCRdb used MiXCR to reprocess the reads, holding one entry per CDR3 protein. In the table there are some 220,000 distinct CDR3 sequences, around two fifths of which are singletons. Notes on this clonotype: Its antigen remains unknown.

The rearrangement uses TRBV20-1 and TRBJ1-2; D is unresolved. The input for sequencing was CD8+ T cells from cultured PBMCs, taken from culture after CMV antigen stimulation. This sequence was found in a human donor in good health (CMV status not recorded). Some clones in this sample may be carry-over from other donors' samples. The CDR3 DNA sequence: TGCAGGATACAATCTATCGACTATGGCTACACCTTC. The encoded protein is CRIQSIDYGYTF.